A single sample is the source of the 19 T cell receptor beta chains below, sequenced in a study of blood T cell repertoires in COVID-19. Clones were sequenced by immunoSEQ multiplex PCR, and TCRdb holds only the in-frame ones, with some missing. The profile shows some 180,000 clones, about 85% of them singletons. Sequenced input: PBMCs or T cells enriched from blood (not recorded which). The receptor source for this set is a middle-aged man who had recovered from COVID-19.

The V call is TRBV3-1 (or the pseudogene TRBV3-2), the J call TRBJ2-7, with D possibly being TRBD2 (7 bases). Looked up from germline, CDR1 is LGHDT and CDR2 is YNNKEL (reference sequence). The CDR3 is 17 amino acids. V dropped 3 bases and J dropped 7 bases, with 25 bases sitting between them. This chain's CDR3 is CASSHPPGAGAPWEQYF. DNA of the CDR3: TGTGCCAGCAGCCACCCCCCGGGGGCGGGGGCCCCCTGGGAGCAGTACTTC.

V usage is TRBV14 and J usage is TRBJ2-3; D is possibly TRBD1 (6 bases). With 5 bases removed from V and 4 bases from J, the gap between germline ends came to 7 bases. The CDR3 extends over 12 amino acids. CDR1 is SGHDN and CDR2 is FVKESK in the germline V gene. This chain's CDR3 is CASSSGADTQYF. For the CDR3, the DNA is TGTGCCAGCAGCTCAGGGGCAGATACGCAGTATTTT.

The V and J genes are TRBV13 and TRBJ1-6, with 7 bases identical to TRBD1. V shed 0 bases and J 9 bases; nucleotides not matched to a gene: 5. The CDR3 sequence is 15 residues long. Germline CDR1 is PRHDT and CDR2 is FYEKMQ (reference sequence). CDR3 DNA sequence: TGTGCCAGCAGCTTAGGGGACAGGATGGCTTCACCCCTCCACTTT. Its translation: CASSLGDRMASPLHF.

The chain links TRBV30 to TRBJ1-1, with D maybe TRBD1 (5 bases). The V gene lost 4 bases and the J gene lost 13 bases, with 10 bases spanning the gap. The germline gives CDR1 GTSNPN, CDR2 SVGIG (reference sequence). The CDR3 length is 9 residues. The CDR3 nucleotides are TGTGCCTGGATACCCCAGGGTTTCTTT. Its protein is CAWIPQGFF.

V usage is TRBV7-9 and J usage is TRBJ2-7; no definite D call. This CDR3 region has 12 residues. Germline V gene lookup returns CDR1 SEHNR and CDR2 FQNEAQ (reference sequence). V lost 3 bases and J lost 4, with 7 bases in between. CDR3 residues: CASSLVRYEQYF. CDR3 nucleotide sequence: TGTGCCAGCAGCTTGGTTCGGTACGAGCAGTACTTC.

The chain combines TRBV9 with TRBJ1-1, with 7 bases aligning to TRBD1. The trim removed 4 bases at V and 3 bases at J, leaving 3 bases unmatched. The CDR3 loop spans 13 amino acids. CDR1 and CDR2 (germline): SGDLS, YYNGEE. CDR3: CASSRDRDTEAFF. For the CDR3, the DNA is TGTGCCAGCAGCCGCGACAGGGACACTGAAGCTTTCTTT.

The rearrangement links TRBV5-1 to TRBJ2-3; 10 bases match TRBD2. With 0 bases clipped from V and 2 bases from J, the junction kept 9 bases outside the gene matches. This CDR3 is 18 amino acids long. CDR1 SGHRS and CDR2 YFSETQ come from the germline V gene. The CDR3 DNA sequence: TGCGCCAGCAGCTTGGCCGGAGCGGGGGGGCCGGACACAGATACGCAGTATTTT. Translated, it gives CASSLAGAGGPDTDTQYF.

This chain links TRBV5-1 with TRBJ2-1; D call uncertain. The V end was cut by 0 bases, the J end by 7 bases, with 14 bases between. CDR1 is SGHRS and CDR2 is YFSETQ in the germline V gene. The CDR3 runs to 15 residues. The CDR3 sequence is CASSLVDSKENEQFF. Written as DNA, the CDR3 is TGCGCCAGCAGCTTGGTAGACTCCAAAGAGAATGAGCAGTTCTTC.

This rearrangement joins TRBV5-5 to TRBJ1-1, with 9 bases lining up with TRBD1. Looked up from germline, CDR1 is SGHKS and CDR2 is YYEKEE (reference sequence). V lost 2 bases and J lost 2; bases outside the gene matches: 7. The CDR3 loop spans 16 amino acids. The CDR3 sequence is CASSFGTGPPNTEAFF. The CDR3 DNA reads TGTGCCAGCAGCTTCGGGACAGGGCCTCCCAACACTGAAGCTTTCTTT.

This clone came up once. In DNA form, the CDR3 reads TGTGCCAGCAGTGACGACAGTTTTCCCTACAATGAGCAGTTCTTC. Translation: CASSDDSFPYNEQFF. The chain couples TRBV6-1 to TRBJ2-1; tentatively, D is TRBD1 (5 bases). The CDR3 runs to 15 residues. Germline values: CDR1 MNHNS, CDR2 SASEGT. Trimming pared 3 bases from V and 2 bases from J, leaving 11 bases between.

The V and J genes are TRBV28 and TRBJ1-1; 7 nucleotides align to TRBD1. Per germline, CDR1 MDHEN and CDR2 SYDVKM. There are 14 residues in the CDR3. Trimming took 8 bases from V and 5 from J; bases not matched to a gene: 11. The CDR3 loop reads CASGTTGLGTEAFF. DNA of the CDR3: TGTGCCAGCGGAACGACAGGGCTGGGGACTGAAGCTTTCTTT.

The chain is built from TRBV25-1 and TRBJ1-4, with D uncertain. Germline-derived CDR1 and CDR2 are MGHDK and SYGVNS. This CDR3 has 15 amino acids. V was clipped by 4 bases and J by 0 bases, with 9 bases between them. CDR3 nucleotides: TGTGCCAGCAGTGCATACACGGCAACTAATGAAAAACTGTTTTTT. This codes for CASSAYTATNEKLFF.

The chain has TRBV2 and TRBJ1-5, with D perhaps TRBD1 (5 bases). This CDR3 contains 13 residues. V lost 6 bases to trimming and J lost 4 bases, with 10 bases between them. The germline V gene encodes CDR1 SNHLY and CDR2 FYNNEI. The DNA of the CDR3 is TGTGCCAGCAGCGCTCGGGGGAATCAGCCCCAGCATTTT. Translation gives CASSARGNQPQHF.

This sequence joins TRBV9 and TRBJ1-2; possible D gene TRBD1, 5 bases. Trimming cost V 4 bases and J 4 bases, with 8 bases left between them. The CDR3 loop spans 12 amino acids. The germline gives CDR1 SGDLS, CDR2 YYNGEE. The CDR3 region is CASSSDSYGYTF. The CDR3 coding sequence is TGTGCCAGCAGCTCCGACAGCTATGGCTACACCTTC.

This rearrangement joins TRBV30 to TRBJ1-2; possibly TRBD1 for D (6 bases). The CDR3 loop spans 14 amino acids. From germline, CDR1 is GTSNPN and CDR2 SVGIG (reference sequence). Trimming pared 4 bases from V and 4 bases from J, leaving 16 bases between. The CDR3 here is CAWMGLGASYGYTF. CDR3 nucleotide sequence: TGTGCCTGGATGGGCCTGGGGGCTTCCTATGGCTACACCTTC.

The V gene is TRBV20-1, the J gene TRBJ1-1, with TRBD1 identical over 7 bases. V lost 3 bases and J lost 0; bases outside the gene matches: 7. This CDR3 comprises 15 residues. Germline CDR1 and CDR2: DFQATT and SNEGSKA (reference sequence). CDR3 protein: CSASSSGQLNTEAFF. CDR3 DNA sequence: TGCAGTGCTAGTAGCTCGGGACAGCTGAACACTGAAGCTTTCTTT.

V is TRBV11-3 and J is TRBJ2-1; D is perhaps TRBD1 (6 bases). V shed 1 base and J shed 1 base, with 8 bases lying between them. The germline CDR1 and CDR2 sequences are SGHNT and YENEEA. This CDR3 is 15 amino acids long. The CDR3 protein is CASSLGQGSYNEQFF. For the CDR3, the DNA is TGTGCCAGCAGCTTAGGGCAGGGGTCCTACAATGAGCAGTTCTTC.

The V call is TRBV5-4, the J call TRBJ2-2; 10 bases align to TRBD2. Per the germline V gene, CDR1 is SGHNT and CDR2 is YYREEE (reference sequence). The J segment lost 4 bases and the V segment lost 1 base, leaving 7 bases of the junction unmatched. The length of the CDR3 is 17 residues. The CDR3, as DNA: TGTGCCAGCAGCTTGTCCAGCGGGGGGGCCAGCACCGGGGAGCTGTTTTTT. Its protein product is CASSLSSGGASTGELFF.

The chain links TRBV5-6 to TRBJ2-3, with D uncertain. V was trimmed by 4 bases and J by 5 bases, leaving 14 bases between them. Per germline, CDR1 SGHDT and CDR2 YYEEEE. This CDR3 is 14 amino acids long. The CDR3 region has the DNA TGTGCCAGCAGCCCAGGCTGGGTCCAAGATACGCAGTATTTT. This codes for CASSPGWVQDTQYF.